This T cell receptor (beta chain) was obtained from a study of PD-L1 blockade in urothelial cancer. The wider study: Blood samples contained a median about 140,000 T cells.

Using immunoSEQ multiplex PCR, the repertoire was profiled, and TCRdb retains in-frame clones only, with some absent. The sample yields approximately 120,000 clones, about 82% seen once. Germline-derived CDR1 and CDR2 are SGHNT and YYREEE (reference sequence). The CDR3 has 18 residues. The V and J ends lost 3 bases and 4 bases, in that order; junction bases with no gene match: 14. Indicated time point: peripheral blood 6 weeks after treatment start. Sequencing used PBMCs, obtained around atezolizumab (anti-PD-L1) treatment. The TCR was taken from a man aged 50-60 years with urothelial cancer. The V call is TRBV5-4, the J call TRBJ2-1, with 9 nucleotides matching TRBD1. CDR3 protein: CASSSLIPGQGPYNEQFF. CDR3 in DNA: TGTGCCAGCAGCTCCCTGATACCGGGACAGGGTCCTTACAATGAGCAGTTCTTC.